Presented here are 2 T cell receptor beta chains from one specimen sequenced in a study of T-cell reconstitution after alpha-beta-depleted transplantation in children. During its preparation, the TCRbeta library received unique molecular identifiers. TCRdb re-derived calls from the PCR reads in MiXCR, one entry per CDR3 protein. The sample carries about 830,000 distinct CDR3 sequences, around 15% recorded once. The input for sequencing was PBMCs, mostly from graft donor cells, taken 360 days after TCRalphabeta/CD19-depleted stem cell transplant. Receptors were obtained from a male patient between 10 and 17 years old who had a stem cell transplant for acute lymphoblastic leukemia, so the T cells may come from the graft donor.

The CDR3 DNA is TGTGCCAGCAGCCCCGAGCCCGGGACTCCAAACCAAGAGCAGTTCTTC. It yields the protein CASSPEPGTPNQEQFF. The chain couples TRBV9 to TRBJ2-1; possible D gene TRBD2, 6 bases. Germline V lookup: CDR1 SGDLS, CDR2 YYNGEE. The CDR3 has 16 residues. The V and J ends lost 4 bases and 10 bases respectively, with 24 bases between them.

This sequence joins TRBV7-8 and TRBJ2-5; TRBD2 matches 8 bases. Germline V gene sequence: CDR1 SGHVS, CDR2 FQNEAQ. Trimming removed 5 bases from V and 5 bases from J; junction bases left unmatched: 1. The CDR3 has 12 amino acids. The CDR3 DNA reads TGTGCCAGCAGCACTAGCGGCGAGACCCAGTACTTC. Its translation is CASSTSGETQYF.